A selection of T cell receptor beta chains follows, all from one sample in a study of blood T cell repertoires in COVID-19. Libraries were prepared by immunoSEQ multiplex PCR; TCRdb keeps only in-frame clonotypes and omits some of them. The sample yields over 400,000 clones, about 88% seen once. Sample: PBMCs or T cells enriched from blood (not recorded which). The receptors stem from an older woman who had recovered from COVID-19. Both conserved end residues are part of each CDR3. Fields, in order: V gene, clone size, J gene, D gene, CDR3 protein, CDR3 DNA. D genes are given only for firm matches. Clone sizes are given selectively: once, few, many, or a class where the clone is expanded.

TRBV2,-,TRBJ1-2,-,CASSRTGFTDYGYTF,TGTGCCAGCAGCCGAACAGGATTCACGGACTATGGCTACACCTTC
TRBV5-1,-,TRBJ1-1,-,CASRPTGMDTEAFF,TGCGCCAGCAGGCCTACAGGGATGGACACTGAAGCTTTCTTT
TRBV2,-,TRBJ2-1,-,CASSGTGVQFF,TGTGCCAGCAGTGGAACCGGGGTGCAGTTCTTC
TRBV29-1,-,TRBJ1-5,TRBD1,CSVLIQGGQPQHF,TGCAGCGTTCTGATTCAGGGGGGTCAGCCCCAGCATTTT
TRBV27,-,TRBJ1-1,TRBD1,CASSPRQGMNTEAFF,TGTGCCAGCTCCCCCAGACAGGGAATGAACACTGAAGCTTTCTTT
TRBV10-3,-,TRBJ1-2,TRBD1,CAISEPRTGGDYGYTF,TGTGCCATCAGTGAGCCTCGGACAGGGGGTGACTATGGCTACACCTTC
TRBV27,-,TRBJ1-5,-,CASLPTGRGGNQPQHF,TGTGCCAGCCTCCCAACGGGCAGGGGAGGCAATCAGCCCCAGCATTTT
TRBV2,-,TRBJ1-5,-,CASSAFQGFSNQPQHF,TGTGCCAGCAGTGCCTTTCAGGGGTTTAGCAATCAGCCCCAGCATTTT
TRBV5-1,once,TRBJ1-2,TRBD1,CASLTGTGDNYGYTF,TGCGCCAGCTTGACCGGGACAGGGGATAACTATGGCTACACCTTC
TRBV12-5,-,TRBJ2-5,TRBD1,CASGLLTGTGTFGETQYF,TGTGCTAGTGGTTTGCTAACCGGGACAGGGACCTTCGGGGAGACCCAGTACTTC
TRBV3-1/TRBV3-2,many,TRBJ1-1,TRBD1,CASSSGGAGTEAFF,TGTGCCAGCAGCTCAGGGGGCGCGGGCACTGAAGCTTTCTTT
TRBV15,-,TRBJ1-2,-,CATSRDRAGSYGYTF,TGTGCCACCAGCAGAGATAGAGCAGGGTCCTATGGCTACACCTTC
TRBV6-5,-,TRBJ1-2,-,CASSSGTKLNYGYTF,TGTGCCAGCAGTTCCGGGACAAAGCTTAACTATGGCTACACCTTC
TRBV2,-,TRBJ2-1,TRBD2,CASGGTSGYNEQFF,TGTGCCAGCGGGGGGACTAGCGGCTACAATGAGCAGTTCTTC
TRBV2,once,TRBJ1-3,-,CASRQATSGNTIYF,TGTGCCAGCAGGCAGGCTACCTCTGGAAACACCATATATTTT
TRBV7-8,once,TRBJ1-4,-,CASSSGRGEKLFF,TGTGCCAGCTCGTCAGGGCGGGGGGAAAAACTGTTTTTT
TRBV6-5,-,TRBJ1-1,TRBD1,CASNSNRGRGAFF,TGTGCCAGCAACTCGAACAGGGGGAGAGGAGCTTTCTTT
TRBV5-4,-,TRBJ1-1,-,CASSFPGAMNTEAFF,TGTGCCAGCAGCTTCCCAGGCGCCATGAACACTGAAGCTTTCTTT
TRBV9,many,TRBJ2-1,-,CASSVSGSSYNEQFF,TGTGCCAGCAGCGTATCCGGGTCCTCCTACAATGAGCAGTTCTTC
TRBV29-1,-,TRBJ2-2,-,CSVEDRGTANTGELFF,TGCAGCGTTGAAGATCGGGGGACAGCGAACACCGGGGAGCTGTTTTTT
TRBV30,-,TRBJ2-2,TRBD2,CAWGLAGINTGELFF,TGTGCCTGGGGACTAGCGGGGATAAACACCGGGGAGCTGTTTTTT
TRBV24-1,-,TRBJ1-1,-,CATSRGGLGTEAFF,TGTGCCACCAGCCGAGGGGGATTGGGCACTGAAGCTTTCTTT
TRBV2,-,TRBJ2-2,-,CASSDSGGNTGELFF,TGTGCCAGCAGTGATTCCGGAGGGAACACCGGGGAGCTGTTTTTT
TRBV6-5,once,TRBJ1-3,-,CASSYIGNTIYF,TGTGCCAGCTCCTATATCGGAAACACCATATATTTT
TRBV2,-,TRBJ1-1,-,CASSDLDTYTEAFF,TGTGCCAGCAGTGATCTGGACACCTACACTGAAGCTTTCTTT
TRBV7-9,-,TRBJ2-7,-,CASSVGDEQYF,TGTGCCAGCAGCGTCGGGGACGAGCAGTACTTC
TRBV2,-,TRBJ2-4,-,CASRGLALIQYF,TGTGCCAGCAGGGGGCTAGCGCTTATTCAGTACTTC
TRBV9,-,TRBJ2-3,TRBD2,CASSVGGSLETDTQYF,TGTGCCAGCAGCGTCGGGGGGTCCCTAGAGACAGATACGCAGTATTTT
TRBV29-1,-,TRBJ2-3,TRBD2,CSVKGTSDSTDTQYF,TGCAGCGTTAAGGGGACTAGTGATAGCACAGATACGCAGTATTTT
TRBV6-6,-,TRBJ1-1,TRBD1,CASSPTGALNTEAFF,TGTGCCAGCAGTCCCACAGGGGCTCTTAACACTGAAGCTTTCTTT
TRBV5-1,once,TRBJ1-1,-,CASSLIPTGSNTEAFF,TGCGCCAGCAGCTTGATCCCCACAGGTTCGAACACTGAAGCTTTCTTT
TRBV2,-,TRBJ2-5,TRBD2,CASSLAGGPGQETQYF,TGTGCCAGCAGCCTAGCGGGGGGGCCTGGCCAAGAGACCCAGTACTTC
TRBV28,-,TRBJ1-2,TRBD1,CASRLGQGPGGYTF,TGTGCCAGCAGACTAGGACAGGGACCAGGCGGCTACACCTTC
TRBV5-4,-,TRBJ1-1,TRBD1,CASSPWTGGTEAFF,TGTGCCAGCAGCCCGTGGACAGGGGGCACTGAAGCTTTCTTT
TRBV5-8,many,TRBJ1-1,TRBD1,CASSAPGQYLEAFF,TGTGCCAGCAGCGCGCCGGGACAGTATCTTGAAGCTTTCTTT
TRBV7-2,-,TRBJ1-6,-,CASSSQGGSPLHF,TGTGCCAGCAGCTCCCAGGGAGGATCACCCCTCCACTTT
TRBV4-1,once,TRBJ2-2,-,CASSDRVTTGELFF,TGCGCCAGCAGCGATCGGGTCACCACCGGGGAGCTGTTTTTT
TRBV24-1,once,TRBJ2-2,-,CATSPRVDTGELFF,TGTGCCACCAGTCCCAGGGTCGACACCGGGGAGCTGTTTTTT
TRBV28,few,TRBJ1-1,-,CASSLDMNTEAFF,TGTGCCAGCAGCCTGGACATGAACACTGAAGCTTTCTTT
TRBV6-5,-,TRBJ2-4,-,CASYGGRGAKNIQYF,TGTGCCAGCTATGGAGGGCGCGGGGCCAAAAACATTCAGTACTTC
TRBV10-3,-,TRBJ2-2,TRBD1,CATQGAGTGELFF,TGTGCCACACAGGGGGCGGGTACCGGGGAGCTGTTTTTT
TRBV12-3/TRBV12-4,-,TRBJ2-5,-,CASSLFRVETQYF,TGTGCCAGCAGTTTATTCAGGGTCGAGACCCAGTACTTC
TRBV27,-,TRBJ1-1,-,CASSYRAIMNTEAFF,TGTGCCAGCAGTTACAGGGCCATCATGAACACTGAAGCTTTCTTT
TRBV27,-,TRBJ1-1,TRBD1,CASSFNPGGTEAFF,TGTGCCAGCAGTTTTAACCCAGGGGGCACTGAAGCTTTCTTT
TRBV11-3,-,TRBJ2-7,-,CASSLVLQGVDEQYF,TGTGCCAGCAGCTTAGTATTACAGGGTGTGGACGAGCAGTACTTC
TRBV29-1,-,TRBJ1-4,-,CSVEDQGGEKLFF,TGCAGCGTTGAAGATCAGGGAGGGGAAAAACTGTTTTTT
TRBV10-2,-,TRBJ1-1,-,CASRKEGSGNTEAFF,TGCGCCAGCCGAAAGGAGGGGAGTGGGAACACTGAAGCTTTCTTT
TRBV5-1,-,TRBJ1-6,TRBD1,CASSLVTGGAINSPLHF,TGCGCCAGCAGCTTGGTGACAGGGGGCGCGATAAACTCACCCCTCCACTTT
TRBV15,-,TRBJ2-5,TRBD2,CATVRSGGGETQYF,TGTGCCACCGTTCGCAGCGGGGGCGGAGAGACCCAGTACTTC
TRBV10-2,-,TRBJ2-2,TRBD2,CASSESRLAGGSTGELFF,TGCGCCAGCAGTGAGTCAAGGCTAGCGGGGGGTTCGACCGGGGAGCTGTTTTTT
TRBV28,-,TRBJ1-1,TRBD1,CASRLTGDHAEAFF,TGTGCCAGCAGGTTGACAGGGGATCATGCTGAAGCTTTCTTT
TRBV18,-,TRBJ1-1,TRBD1,CASSRDREAFF,TGTGCCAGCTCCCGGGACAGAGAAGCTTTCTTT
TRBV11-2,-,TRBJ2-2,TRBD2,CASRGGGGAPRAGELFF,TGTGCCAGCCGCGGGGGAGGAGGGGCTCCAAGGGCCGGGGAGCTGTTTTTT
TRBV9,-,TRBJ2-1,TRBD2,CASSTTGLGGNEQFF,TGTGCCAGCAGCACCACGGGACTAGGTGGGAATGAGCAGTTCTTC
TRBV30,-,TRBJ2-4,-,CAWSVKPREDIQYF,TGTGCCTGGAGTGTTAAGCCCCGCGAGGACATTCAGTACTTC